This is a list of T cell receptor beta chains from one sample in a study of HIV-infected patients and healthy controls. MiXCR, run by TCRdb on the 5' RACE reads, gives a single entry per CDR3 protein. In the table there are 10,000 to 15,000 distinct CDR3 sequences, approximately 11% of which are singletons. Sequenced input: blood. These receptors originate from an adult in good health. CDR3s include the opening cysteine and the closing phenylalanine or tryptophan. The D gene is left open where the match is weak. Clone size, where shown, is once, few, many, or a class for clones that have expanded.

d_call: TRBD1; j_call: TRBJ2-1; v_call: TRBV5-5; clone_size: few; cdr3_nt: TGTGCCAGCAATGAGGATCGGGACAGGGGCAATGAGCAGTTCTTC; cdr3_aa: CASNEDRDRGNEQFF
d_call: -; j_call: TRBJ2-1; v_call: TRBV7-9; clone_size: medium-sized; cdr3_nt: TGTGCCAGCAGCTTAGGACCGGACAATGAGCAGTTCTTC; cdr3_aa: CASSLGPDNEQFF
d_call: -; j_call: TRBJ2-5; v_call: TRBV3-1; clone_size: many; cdr3_nt: TGTGCCAGCAGCCAAGGGCAGGGGTTTCAAGAGACCCAGTACTTC; cdr3_aa: CASSQGQGFQETQYF
d_call: TRBD1; j_call: TRBJ2-5; v_call: TRBV5-6; clone_size: medium-sized; cdr3_nt: TGTGCCAGCAGCTTGGGGACAGGGTTAGAGACCCAGTACTTC; cdr3_aa: CASSLGTGLETQYF
d_call: TRBD1; j_call: TRBJ1-1; v_call: TRBV5-1; clone_size: many; cdr3_nt: TGCGCCAGCAGCTTGAGGGGGACAGGTTTGGACACTGAAGCTTTCTTT; cdr3_aa: CASSLRGTGLDTEAFF
d_call: -; j_call: TRBJ1-4; v_call: TRBV2; clone_size: -; cdr3_nt: TGTGCCAGCAAAGACAATCGAGGGGATAATGAAAAACTGTTTTTT; cdr3_aa: CASKDNRGDNEKLFF
d_call: -; j_call: TRBJ1-5; v_call: TRBV15; clone_size: many; cdr3_nt: TGTGCCACCAGCAGAGCCTCCTCTCAGCCCCAGCATTTT; cdr3_aa: CATSRASSQPQHF
d_call: -; j_call: TRBJ2-3; v_call: TRBV28; clone_size: few; cdr3_nt: TGTGCCAGCAGTTTATTGCCCGGGGGCCCACAATTGAGCACAGATACGCAGTATTTT; cdr3_aa: CASSLLPGGPQLSTDTQYF
d_call: -; j_call: TRBJ2-5; v_call: TRBV10-3; clone_size: few; cdr3_nt: TGTGCCACCACAAACGGGATCGCGCCCGAGACCCAGTACTTC; cdr3_aa: CATTNGIAPETQYF
d_call: -; j_call: TRBJ1-5; v_call: TRBV28; clone_size: many; cdr3_nt: TGTGCCAGCACTAAAGGGGGGTGGAATCAGCCCCAGCATTTT; cdr3_aa: CASTKGGWNQPQHF
d_call: -; j_call: TRBJ1-2; v_call: TRBV20-1; clone_size: many; cdr3_nt: TGCAGTGCTTCCGACAGACCCCTCCTCTATGGCTACACCTTC; cdr3_aa: CSASDRPLLYGYTF
d_call: TRBD1; j_call: TRBJ2-1; v_call: TRBV6-6; clone_size: medium-sized; cdr3_nt: TGTGCCAGCAGTTACTCTCCGGGGACAGCGGATGAGCAGTTCTTC; cdr3_aa: CASSYSPGTADEQFF
d_call: -; j_call: TRBJ2-7; v_call: TRBV28; clone_size: medium-sized; cdr3_nt: TGTGCCAGCAGCAGGGTCGGCAGGGAGTACAGTGACTTC; cdr3_aa: CASSRVGREYSDF
d_call: -; j_call: TRBJ1-5; v_call: TRBV28; clone_size: many; cdr3_nt: TGTGCCAGCAGTTTATTTGGTACCCTATCAACTAGCAATCAGCCCCAGCATTTT; cdr3_aa: CASSLFGTLSTSNQPQHF
d_call: -; j_call: TRBJ2-3; v_call: TRBV7-9; clone_size: many; cdr3_nt: TGTGCCAGCAGCTGGGTGGAGCTAGCGTCATTCCGCGATACGCAGTATTTT; cdr3_aa: CASSWVELASFRDTQYF